Presented here are 28 T cell receptor beta chains from one specimen sequenced in a study of shared T cell receptors in the human thymus. This table comes from immunoSEQ multiplex PCR, and its TCRdb copy is limited to in-frame clones, with some not included. The sample has approximately 760,000 clones, over 75% seen once. These same records also appear under a second study, on human thymus T cells.

The specimen sequenced was thymocytes. These TCRs come from a girl in the first two years of life with a congenital heart defect.

The chain couples TRBV10-3 to TRBJ1-3; D might be TRBD1 (6 bases). V gave up 6 bases and J gave up 4 bases, with 13 bases separating them. The germline V gene encodes CDR1 ENHRY and CDR2 SYGVKD. The CDR3 covers 14 residues. The CDR3 coding sequence is TGTGCCATCAGGCCGGGGACAAACGGAAACACCATATATTTT. It translates to CAIRPGTNGNTIYF.

The gene calls are TRBV6-1 and TRBJ2-7, with a tentative D call TRBD1 (5 bases). Germline assignment: CDR1 MNHNS and CDR2 SASEGT. V was pared by 1 base and J by 3 bases, with 16 bases between. The CDR3 sequence is 16 residues long. The CDR3 coding sequence is TGTGCCAGCAGTGAAGTAGGCAGGGCGACTTACTACGAGCAGTACTTC. Translating gives CASSEVGRATYYEQYF.

A remark on this clone: This CDR3 is also generated by other DNA sequences in the sample. The rearrangement links TRBV5-1 to TRBJ1-1, with 7 bases fitting TRBD1. Germline CDR1 and CDR2: SGHRS and YFSETQ. Trimming cost V 0 bases and J 5 bases; bases outside gene matches: 7. This CDR3 spans 15 amino acids. CDR3 in amino acids: CASSLEEGARTEAFF. CDR3 DNA sequence: TGCGCCAGCAGCTTGGAGGAGGGGGCAAGAACTGAAGCTTTCTTT.

The rearrangement uses TRBV9 and TRBJ1-4, with D possibly TRBD1 on 5 matching bases. Looked up from germline, CDR1 is SGDLS and CDR2 is YYNGEE. There are 16 residues in the CDR3. V gave up 3 bases and J gave up 7 bases, with 19 bases separating them. CDR3 in amino acids: CASSAPGGDMGEKLFF. The CDR3 region has the DNA TGTGCCAGCAGCGCGCCGGGGGGGGATATGGGTGAAAAACTGTTTTTT.

The CDR3, as DNA: TGTGCCATCAGTGACTCCCAGCGGGCCCCACACATCGGAACAGACGACGAGCAGTACTTC. Translation: CAISDSQRAPHIGTDDEQYF. The J gene is TRBJ2-7, the V gene TRBV10-3; maybe TRBD2 (6 bases). The CDR3 runs to 20 residues. V was shortened by 3 bases and J by 5 bases, with 32 bases between the two germline ends. CDR1 is ENHRY, CDR2 SYGVKD, per germline.

The rearrangement uses TRBV30 and TRBJ1-1; D not resolved. This CDR3 is built from 15 residues. V lost 2 bases and J lost 0, with 13 bases in between. CDR1 and CDR2 (germline): GTSNPN, SVGIG (reference sequence). The CDR3 nucleotides read TGTGCCTGGAGTAAAAACAGCTTACTGAACACTGAAGCTTTCTTT. It encodes CAWSKNSLLNTEAFF.

The V call is TRBV5-1, the J call TRBJ2-1, with TRBD1 as a possible D gene (6 bases). The CDR3 covers 18 residues. CDR1 and CDR2 from the germline V gene are SGHRS and YFSETQ. Trimming removed 0 bases from V and 3 bases from J, with 19 bases in between. The CDR3: CASSLVFPPGVGYNEQFF. Here the CDR3 DNA reads TGCGCCAGCAGCTTGGTTTTTCCCCCAGGGGTTGGCTACAATGAGCAGTTCTTC.

This clone was recorded only once. V gene TRBV7-6 combines with J gene TRBJ1-4; TRBD1 matches 9 bases. Germline V CDR1 and CDR2: SGHVS, FNYEAQ. J lost 0 bases, V lost 5 bases, and 7 bases had no gene match. This CDR3 is 17 amino acids long. Written as DNA, the CDR3 is TGTGCCAGCAGCCCGCGGACAGGGGATGCAACTAATGAAAAACTGTTTTTT. Translating gives CASSPRTGDATNEKLFF.

The chain links TRBV7-2 to TRBJ2-7; D is possibly TRBD2 (5 bases). The ends were cut back, 2 bases at V and 2 bases at J, with 16 bases in the middle. The V gene's germline CDR1 is SGHTA and CDR2 FQGNSA. The CDR3 is 16 amino acids. The CDR3 loop is CASSLPKGVGTYEQYF. Here the CDR3 DNA reads TGTGCCAGCAGCTTACCGAAGGGAGTAGGGACCTACGAGCAGTACTTC.

V is TRBV4-1 and J is TRBJ1-2; 7 bases agree with TRBD1. V dropped 2 bases and J dropped 3; count of bases not matched to a gene: 9. Per germline, CDR1 MGHRA and CDR2 YSYEKL. The length of the CDR3 is 16 residues. The CDR3 sequence is CASSQTIQGPYYGYTF. CDR3 DNA sequence: TGCGCCAGCAGCCAAACTATACAGGGGCCCTACTATGGCTACACCTTC.

The chain carries TRBV27 and TRBJ2-5; D remains unclear. The length of the CDR3 is 16 residues. V was cut by 1 base and J by 4 bases, with 16 bases left in between. CDR1 is MNHEY, CDR2 SMNVEV, per germline (reference sequence). CDR3 protein: CASSLYVGGNVETQYF. The CDR3 DNA reads as TGTGCCAGCAGTTTATATGTAGGCGGAAATGTAGAGACCCAGTACTTC.

CDR3 coding DNA: TGTGCCAGCAGTCCCCCCCACCCACTAGCGGCTAAGAGAACCCAGTACTTC. It translates to CASSPPHPLAAKRTQYF. The chain has TRBV25-1 and TRBJ2-5; 8 nucleotides agree with TRBD2. Germline V gene lookup returns CDR1 MGHDK and CDR2 SYGVNS. This CDR3 comprises 17 residues. V trimming: 5 bases; J trimming: 8 bases; junction bases outside the gene matches: 19.

This sequence joins TRBV7-9 and TRBJ2-2, with TRBD1 matching over 9 bases. Looked up from germline, CDR1 is SEHNR and CDR2 is FQNEAQ (reference sequence). The CDR3 extends over 15 amino acids. V was clipped by 6 bases and J by 7 bases; unmatched bases: 9. The CDR3 DNA follows: TGTGCCAGCAGTTTAACAGGGGGCCCCCACGGGGAGCTGTTTTTT. Translation gives CASSLTGGPHGELFF.

In nucleotides, the CDR3 is TGTGCCAGCAGCTTAGATCTAGTGGTGGGGGCACCTACCCAGGAGCTGTTTTTT. It specifies CASSLDLVVGAPTQELFF. V gene TRBV11-2 combines with J gene TRBJ2-2; D is possibly TRBD1 (6 bases). The CDR3 consists of 18 residues. The germline V and J ends were trimmed by 0 bases and 10 bases, with 24 bases remaining between them. Germline values: CDR1 SGHAT, CDR2 FQNNGV.

In this sample, this clone turned up once. This chain uses TRBV4-1 with TRBJ2-7; 12 nucleotides agree with TRBD2. The CDR3 spans 16 residues. The junction had 8 bases not matched to a gene; V was cut back by 4 bases and J by 4 bases. Germline-derived CDR1 and CDR2 are MGHRA and YSYEKL. In DNA form, the CDR3 reads TGCGCCAGCAGCCTACGACTAGCGGGGGACCTATACGAGCAGTACTTC. Its translation is CASSLRLAGDLYEQYF.

This sequence joins TRBV6-5 and TRBJ1-1; no clear D. Germline V gene lookup returns CDR1 MNHEY and CDR2 SVGAGI. V was trimmed by 10 bases and J by 7 bases, leaving 10 bases between them. CDR3 length: 10 amino acids. The CDR3 reads CATLAGEAFF. Written as DNA, the CDR3 is TGTGCCACCCTTGCAGGTGAAGCTTTCTTT.

This sequence joins TRBV10-3 and TRBJ1-1; D is perhaps TRBD1 (5 bases). Germline CDR1 is ENHRY and CDR2 is SYGVKD. V lost 4 bases and J lost 0, with 9 bases in between. The CDR3 spans 14 residues. The CDR3 spells CAISGGGVNTEAFF. The CDR3 DNA reads TGTGCCATCAGTGGGGGGGGTGTGAACACTGAAGCTTTCTTT.

This chain uses TRBV19 with TRBJ1-1; perhaps TRBD1 as D (6 bases). CDR1 LNHDA and CDR2 SQIVND come from the germline V gene (reference sequence). V lost 6 bases to trimming and J lost 7 bases, with 12 bases between them. The CDR3 covers 12 residues. CDR3 region: CASRRAGDEAFF. The CDR3 DNA is TGTGCCAGTAGGAGAGCAGGGGATGAAGCTTTCTTT.

The chain joins TRBV4-1 to TRBJ1-2; perhaps TRBD1 as D (6 bases). V was cut by 3 bases and J by 3 bases, with 17 bases left in between. This CDR3 is 16 amino acids long. Germline CDR1 reads MGHRA; CDR2 reads YSYEKL. The CDR3 nucleotides read TGCGCCAGCAGCCAGGGCACAGGGCTAGAGGACTATGGCTACACCTTC. Amino acids: CASSQGTGLEDYGYTF.

The J gene is TRBJ1-2, the V gene TRBV11-2, with a weak D call TRBD1 (6 bases). CDR1 is SGHAT and CDR2 is FQNNGV in the germline V gene. Trimming removed 5 bases from V and 0 bases from J, with 22 bases in between. The CDR3 consists of 18 residues. CDR3: CASSARGGGTGANYGYTF. The DNA for the CDR3 is TGTGCCAGCAGCGCCCGAGGGGGGGGAACGGGAGCTAACTATGGCTACACCTTC.

J is TRBJ2-2 and V is TRBV7-7; TRBD2 aligns across 7 bases. Trimming took 5 bases from V and 7 from J; bases not matched to a gene: 19. The CDR3 totals 18 residues. Germline V gives CDR1 SSHAT, CDR2 FNYEAQ (reference sequence). This CDR3 is CASSLRLRDYHIYGELFF. CDR3 bases: TGTGCCAGCAGCCTCCGGCTAAGGGACTACCACATTTACGGGGAGCTGTTTTTT. The whole variable domain, remainder taken from reference TRBV7-7 and TRBJ2-2, is GAGVSQSPRYKVTKRGQDVTLRCDPISSHATLYWYQQALGQGPEFLTYFNYEAQPDKSGLPSDRFSAERPEGSISTLTIQRTEQRDSAMYRCASSLRLRDYHIYGELFFGEGSRLTVL.

Only one count was recorded for this clone. This rearrangement joins TRBV21-1 to TRBJ2-1; the D segment call TRBD2 is taken from the table without a DNA check. TRBV21-1 counts as a pseudogene. The CDR3 contains 14 residues. The CDR3 region is CASSKGRGASEQFF. The DNA of the CDR3 is TGTGCCAGCAGCAAAGGACGGGGGGCCAGTGAGCAGTTCTTC.

This chain links TRBV28 with TRBJ2-3; D may be TRBD1 (6 bases). Looked up from germline, CDR1 is MDHEN and CDR2 is SYDVKM. This CDR3 spans 15 amino acids. The ends were cut back, 6 bases at V and 3 bases at J, with 16 bases in the middle. CDR3 sequence reads: CASRYQQGRTDTQYF. As DNA, the CDR3 is TGTGCCAGCAGGTATCAACAGGGTCGGACAGATACGCAGTATTTT. The complete variable domain, with remaining parts taken from reference TRBV28 and TRBJ2-3, reads DVKVTQSSRYLVKRTGEKVFLECVQDMDHENMFWYRQDPGLGLRLIYFSYDVKMKEKGDIPEGYSVSREKKERFSLILESASTNQTSMYLCASRYQQGRTDTQYFGPGTRLTVL.

The chain recombines TRBV12-5 with TRBJ2-1, with 10 positions matching TRBD1. This CDR3 spans 17 amino acids. V trimming: 1 base; J trimming: 1 base; junction bases outside the gene matches: 4. From germline, CDR1 is LGHNT and CDR2 FRNRAP. The CDR3, as DNA: TGTGCTAGTGGTTTGGCCGGGACAGGGGCTTCCTACAATGAGCAGTTCTTC. Its protein product is CASGLAGTGASYNEQFF.

The J gene is TRBJ2-5, the V gene TRBV9, with TRBD1 matching 12 bases. Germline-derived CDR1 and CDR2 are SGDLS and YYNGEE. This CDR3 comprises 16 residues. V was pared by 0 bases and J by 5 bases, with 5 bases of the junction left unmatched. CDR3 protein: CASSVAGQGALETQYF. The CDR3 DNA is TGTGCCAGCAGCGTAGCGGGACAGGGGGCGTTGGAGACCCAGTACTTC.

This sequence joins TRBV5-4 and TRBJ2-5, with 13 bases matching TRBD2. Germline V gene sequence: CDR1 SGHNT, CDR2 YYREEE (reference sequence). V lost 4 bases and J lost 0; bases outside the gene matches: 9. CDR3 length: 18 amino acids. The CDR3 DNA sequence: TGTGCCAGCAGCGCACCGGGACTAGCGGGGACGTACCAAGAGACCCAGTACTTC. This sequence encodes CASSAPGLAGTYQETQYF.

The chain links TRBV27 to TRBJ2-7; D unresolved. V was pared by 6 bases and J by 3 bases, with 18 bases between. The CDR3 is 15 amino acids. From germline, CDR1 is MNHEY and CDR2 SMNVEV (reference sequence). This chain's CDR3 is CASSPGPTAHYEQYF. CDR3 nucleotide sequence: TGTGCCAGCAGCCCGGGTCCGACGGCCCACTACGAGCAGTACTTC.

CDR3 nucleotides: TGTGCCAGCAGTGAGAGTTACAGGGTGGGATTCTACAATGAGCAGTTCTTC. Translated: CASSESYRVGFYNEQFF. The chain links TRBV6-1 to TRBJ2-1, with D tentatively TRBD1 (6 bases). Germline values: CDR1 MNHNS, CDR2 SASEGT. With 3 bases removed from V and 3 bases from J, the gap between germline ends came to 18 bases. The CDR3 contains 17 residues.